These 21 T cell receptor beta chains came from one sample sequenced in a study of radiotherapy plus CTLA-4 blockade in lung cancer. Clones were sequenced by immunoSEQ multiplex PCR, and TCRdb holds only the in-frame ones, with some missing. The sample lists 90,000 or so clones; 83% were seen once. Here the sequenced sample was peripheral blood, taken from a patient treated with radiotherapy plus ipilimumab. The receptors come from a human donor with non-small cell lung cancer who had stable disease on radiotherapy plus ipilimumab.

In nucleotides, the CDR3 is TGTGCCAGCAGCTTGGCAACTAGCACGCAGTTCTTC. It specifies CASSLATSTQFF. This sequence joins TRBV5-4 and TRBJ2-1; D is perhaps TRBD2 (6 bases). The CDR3 is made up of 12 amino acids. Germline-derived CDR1 and CDR2 are SGHNT and YYREEE (reference sequence). V lost 0 bases to trimming and J lost 12 bases, with 10 bases between them.

The gene calls are TRBV5-1 and TRBJ2-1, with no clear D. Germline CDR1 is SGHRS and CDR2 is YFSETQ. The CDR3 spans 13 residues. V was pared by 4 bases and J by 5 bases, with 10 bases between. CDR3 loop: CASSKDLNNEQFF. Here the CDR3 DNA reads TGCGCCAGCAGCAAGGACCTAAACAATGAGCAGTTCTTC.

This chain links TRBV2 with TRBJ2-5; 8 nucleotides agree with TRBD2. The CDR3 consists of 15 residues. Germline CDR1 and CDR2: SNHLY and FYNNEI. The V and J ends lost 9 bases and 1 base, in that order; junction bases with no gene match: 10. The CDR3 spells CASSSGSPRQETQYF. As DNA, the CDR3 is TGTGCCAGTTCAAGCGGGAGCCCCCGCCAAGAGACCCAGTACTTC.

The J gene is TRBJ2-1, the V gene TRBV7-2, with TRBD1 identical over 7 bases. V lost 3 bases, J lost 4 bases, and 6 bases stayed unmatched. Germline V gives CDR1 SGHTA, CDR2 FQGNSA. CDR3 length: 15 residues. The CDR3 DNA reads TGTGCCAGCAGCTTTGCCCGACAGGGATACAATGAGCAGTTCTTC. It is translated as CASSFARQGYNEQFF.

V is TRBV6-1 and J is TRBJ1-6, with a weak D call TRBD1 (6 bases). CDR1 and CDR2 from the germline V gene are MNHNS and SASEGT. There are 15 residues in the CDR3. V gave up 5 bases and J gave up 7 bases, with 15 bases separating them. The CDR3 spells CASSPRGVSNSPLHF. Written as DNA, the CDR3 is TGTGCCAGCAGTCCGAGGGGGGTTAGCAATTCACCCCTCCACTTT.

The V call is TRBV27, the J call TRBJ1-6; tentative D call: TRBD1 (5 bases). This CDR3 spans 15 amino acids. The germline V gene encodes CDR1 MNHEY and CDR2 SMNVEV (reference sequence). Trimming left V 7 bases short and J 6 bases short, with 16 bases between. CDR3 sequence (DNA): TGTGCCAGCAAACGAGGGACGGAGGGTAATTCACCCCTCCACTTT. It yields the protein CASKRGTEGNSPLHF.

The chain has TRBV10-1 and TRBJ2-2, with 12 bases aligning to TRBD2. CDR3 length equals 17 residues. Germline CDR1 reads WNHNN; CDR2 reads SYGVQD (reference sequence). The ends lost 1 base at V and 6 bases at J; junction bases unmatched: 6. CDR3 DNA sequence: TGCGCCAGCAGTGAGTTCCGGCTAGCGGGAGGGGCCGGGGAGCTGTTTTTT. Residues: CASSEFRLAGGAGELFF.

The chain employs TRBV11-3 and TRBJ1-6; D possibly corresponds to TRBD1 (6 bases). Germline values: CDR1 SGHNT, CDR2 YENEEA. The CDR3 is 14 residues long. V lost 1 base, J lost 10 bases, and 11 bases lay in between. The CDR3: CASSLGPGGSPLHF. CDR3 DNA: TGTGCCAGCAGCTTAGGCCCCGGGGGCTCACCCCTCCACTTT.

J is TRBJ1-1 and V is TRBV6-1; no firm D call. The CDR3 has 14 residues. V lost 2 bases to trimming and J lost 11 bases, with 18 bases between them. CDR1 and CDR2 from the germline V gene are MNHNS and SASEGT. CDR3 residues: CASSELEFPNGAFF. As DNA, the CDR3 is TGTGCCAGCAGTGAACTAGAGTTCCCAAATGGGGCTTTCTTT.

The chain employs TRBV4-1 and TRBJ1-5, with D uncertain. Germline CDR1 MGHRA, CDR2 YSYEKL. The CDR3 covers 17 residues. V shed 4 bases and J shed 4 bases, with 20 bases lying between them. The CDR3 DNA reads TGCGCCAGCAGCCCACCATCCACCGCGGAAATTAATCAGCCCCAGCATTTT. Translating it yields CASSPPSTAEINQPQHF.

This chain joins TRBV2 and TRBJ2-7; 7 bases fit TRBD1. CDR1 and CDR2 (germline): SNHLY, FYNNEI. J lost 2 bases, V lost 5 bases, and 9 bases had no gene match. CDR3 length: 15 amino acids. CDR3 sequence (DNA): TGTGCCAGCAGTCTAACCGGGACAGCAACCTACGAGCAGTACTTC. Protein product: CASSLTGTATYEQYF.

This sequence joins TRBV5-1 and TRBJ1-5; D ambiguous. V was trimmed by 5 bases and J by 3 bases, leaving 12 bases between them. The CDR3 loop spans 14 amino acids. Germline CDR1 SGHRS, CDR2 YFSETQ. This chain's CDR3 is CASRAGGYNQPQHF. CDR3 coding DNA: TGCGCCAGCAGGGCGGGCGGCTACAATCAGCCCCAGCATTTT.

This CDR3 reads CASSATGGVGEKLFF. In DNA, the CDR3 is TGTGCCAGTAGTGCAACAGGGGGCGTTGGTGAAAAACTGTTTTTT. The chain joins TRBV19 to TRBJ1-4, with 9 bases identical to TRBD1. This CDR3 has 15 amino acids. The V segment lost 5 bases and the J segment 7 bases; nucleotides outside the gene matches: 8. The germline V gene encodes CDR1 LNHDA and CDR2 SQIVND (reference sequence).

The CDR3 sequence: CASSSPPTNEKLFF. The CDR3 coding sequence is TGTGCCAGCAGTTCCCCACCAACTAATGAAAAACTGTTTTTT. The chain carries TRBV28 and TRBJ1-4; D is unresolved. Germline CDR1 is MDHEN and CDR2 is SYDVKM. This CDR3 region has 14 residues. The V end was cut by 4 bases, the J end by 0 bases, with 6 bases between.

The chain uses TRBV4-2 and TRBJ2-7; TRBD1 matches 9 bases. Germline V gene data show CDR1 as LGHNA and CDR2 as YNFKEQ. This CDR3 is built from 17 residues. J was trimmed by 2 bases and V by 0 bases; bases with no gene match: 8. This CDR3 reads CASSQDPWTGETYEQYF. The CDR3 coding sequence is TGTGCCAGCAGCCAAGACCCCTGGACAGGGGAGACCTACGAGCAGTACTTC.

J is TRBJ1-4 and V is TRBV2; D is uncertain. Trimming removed 7 bases at V and 2 bases at J, with 14 bases between. The CDR3 runs 15 residues. Germline assignment: CDR1 SNHLY and CDR2 FYNNEI. The CDR3 region is CASILRPWTNEKLFF. In DNA form, the CDR3 reads TGTGCCAGCATCTTGAGGCCCTGGACTAATGAAAAACTGTTTTTT.

As for this clone: In the same sample, other DNA sequences code for this CDR3. V and J are TRBV5-1 and TRBJ2-3, with unresolved D. With 4 bases removed from V and 0 bases from J, the gap between germline ends came to 3 bases. The CDR3 covers 12 residues. Per germline, CDR1 SGHRS and CDR2 YFSETQ. The CDR3 loop reads CASSLSTDTQYF. CDR3 bases: TGCGCCAGCAGCCTAAGCACAGATACGCAGTATTTT.

Written as DNA, the CDR3 is TGTGCCAGCGTTCGACTTCGACGGGGGGACACAGATACGCAGTATTTT. Its protein is CASVRLRRGDTDTQYF. The chain carries TRBV5-8 and TRBJ2-3, with 7 bases lining up with TRBD2. V shed 7 bases, J shed 2 bases, and the junction held 13 bases outside the gene matches. This CDR3 has 16 amino acids. The germline gives CDR1 SGHTS, CDR2 YDEGEE.

This clone was found a few times. The rearrangement joins TRBV19 to TRBJ2-5, with 11 nucleotides matching TRBD1. Germline V lookup: CDR1 LNHDA, CDR2 SQIVND (reference sequence). Trimming cost V 5 bases and J 2 bases; bases outside gene matches: 10. The CDR3 covers 17 residues. The CDR3 loop is CASSSSGTGGLQETQYF. The CDR3 region has the DNA TGTGCCAGTAGTTCATCCGGGACAGGGGGACTACAAGAGACCCAGTACTTC.

This chain uses TRBV9 with TRBJ2-2; 7 bases align to TRBD1. The CDR3 runs 12 residues. Per the germline V gene, CDR1 is SGDLS and CDR2 is YYNGEE. J was trimmed by 6 bases and V by 5 bases; bases with no gene match: 1. This CDR3 reads CASRDRAGELFF. As DNA, the CDR3 is TGTGCCAGCAGAGACAGGGCCGGGGAGCTGTTTTTT.

The V and J genes are TRBV2 and TRBJ2-5; no reliable D call. Germline CDR1 reads SNHLY; CDR2 reads FYNNEI. The CDR3 is made up of 12 amino acids. V was clipped by 5 bases and J by 1 base, with 5 bases between them. Written as DNA, the CDR3 is TGTGCCAGCAGTTACGGCCAAGAGACCCAGTACTTC. Residues: CASSYGQETQYF.